The 4 T cell receptor beta chains below were found in one sample sequenced in a study of cytomegalovirus exposure and HLA in healthy donors. PCR involved 60 Vbeta and 13 Jbeta primers. The data were produced by immunoSEQ multiplex PCR, yet TCRdb's version contains in-frame clones alone and is incomplete. The data contain approximately 100,000 clones, around 79% of them singletons. Sequencing was performed on PBMCs. Receptors originate from a middle-aged woman in good health and CMV-seronegative.

The chain has TRBV28 and TRBJ2-5; D gene uncertain. Trimming took off 3 bases at V and 0 bases at J, with 14 bases between the two ends. The germline gives CDR1 MDHEN, CDR2 SYDVKM. The CDR3 length is 16 residues. The CDR3, as DNA: TGTGCCAGCAGTTTCTTTCGAGGATGGTACCAAGAGACCCAGTACTTC. Translated, it gives CASSFFRGWYQETQYF.

V is TRBV5-4 and J is TRBJ2-3; 7 positions match TRBD2. The CDR3 totals 15 residues. J lost 4 bases, V lost 0 bases, and 5 bases had no gene match. In germline, CDR1 is SGHNT, CDR2 YYREEE (reference sequence). The CDR3 DNA reads TGTGCCAGCAGCTTGGTGGAGCGGGGAGCAGATACGCAGTATTTT. Translating it yields CASSLVERGADTQYF. The full variable domain, with the rest looked up from reference TRBV5-4 and TRBJ2-3, is ETGVTQSPTHLIKTRGQQVTLRCSSQSGHNTVSWYQQALGQGPQFIFQYYREEENGRGNFPPRFSGLQFPNYSSELNVNALELDDSALYLCASSLVERGADTQYFGPGTRLTVL.

J is TRBJ2-3 and V is TRBV6-5; 12 bases agree with TRBD2. Germline CDR1 MNHEY, CDR2 SVGAGI. V gave up 5 bases and J gave up 7 bases; unmatched junction bases: 4. The CDR3 extends over 14 amino acids. The CDR3 reads CASSPSGGGNTQYF. The CDR3 coding sequence is TGTGCCAGCAGTCCTAGCGGGGGGGGAAATACGCAGTATTTT.

The chain joins TRBV13 to TRBJ1-2; TRBD1 is a possible D gene (5 bases). CDR1 is PRHDT and CDR2 is FYEKMQ in the germline V gene (reference sequence). The V gene lost 5 bases and the J gene lost 7 bases, with 17 bases spanning the gap. The CDR3 contains 14 residues. The CDR3 DNA sequence: TGTGCCAGCAGCCAAGGGGACTCCTGGACTGGCTACACCTTC. Its translation is CASSQGDSWTGYTF.